One sample yielded the 32 T cell receptor beta chains listed below, sequenced in a study of cytomegalovirus exposure and HLA in healthy donors. Researchers ran the PCR with 60 Vbeta and 13 Jbeta primers. Sequenced by immunoSEQ multiplex PCR; TCRdb stores in-frame clones only, minus some. The sample records some 170,000 clones, 65% to 75% being singletons. The sequenced material came from PBMCs. Receptor source: a human donor in good health.

The genes are TRBV21-1 and TRBJ2-3; TRBD1 is the table's D call, not checked against the DNA. TRBV21-1 is a pseudogene. This CDR3 has 17 amino acids. The CDR3 nucleotides read TGTGCCAGCAGCAAAGACCTAACTAGGGGGAAGTTTTATACGCAGTATTTT. It encodes CASSKDLTRGKFYTQYF.

The chain joins TRBV7-7 to TRBJ2-5; a possible D gene is TRBD1 (6 bases). Germline CDR1 and CDR2: SSHAT and FNYEAQ (reference sequence). This CDR3 spans 13 amino acids. CDR3 nucleotide sequence: TGTGCTAGCTCCGGGACAAGCCAAGAGACCCAGTACTTC. Translation: CASSGTSQETQYF. Together with reference TRBV7-7 and TRBJ2-5, the CDR3 gives the full variable domain: GAGVSQSPRYKVTKRGQDVTLRCDPISSHATLYWYQQALGQGPEFLTYFNYEAQPDKSGLPSDRFSAERPEGSISTLTIQRTEQRDSAMYRCASSGTSQETQYFGPGTRLLVL.

CDR3 sequence: CASSTADTQYF. CDR3 in DNA: TGTGCCAGCTCAACGGCAGATACGCAGTATTTT. The chain couples TRBV18 to TRBJ2-3, with D unresolved. V shed 5 bases and J shed 4 bases, with 4 bases lying between them. The CDR3 is made up of 11 amino acids. In germline, CDR1 is KGHSH, CDR2 LQKENI.

This CDR3 reads CASSQTPGGNYGYTF. CDR3 nucleotides: TGCGCCAGCAGCCAAACCCCAGGGGGAAACTATGGCTACACCTTC. The chain links TRBV4-1 to TRBJ1-2, with 7 bases lining up with TRBD1. The CDR3 extends over 15 amino acids. Trimming cost V 2 bases and J 2 bases; bases outside gene matches: 5. CDR1 and CDR2 (germline): MGHRA, YSYEKL.

This sequence joins TRBV5-4 and TRBJ1-6; a possible D gene is TRBD1 (5 bases). Trimming left V 5 bases short and J 6 bases short, with 15 bases between. Germline V gene data show CDR1 as SGHNT and CDR2 as YYREEE (reference sequence). This CDR3 comprises 15 residues. In nucleotides, the CDR3 is TGTGCCAGCAGTCGCGGGGGGGAGGGTAATTCACCCCTCCACTTT. Its protein is CASSRGGEGNSPLHF.

The chain recombines TRBV27 with TRBJ1-5, with D tentatively TRBD1 (5 bases). The CDR3 is 14 amino acids. From germline, CDR1 is MNHEY and CDR2 SMNVEV (reference sequence). V shed 5 bases and J shed 0 bases, with 8 bases lying between them. DNA for the CDR3: TGTGCCAGCAGTCCAGGGTATAGCAATCAGCCCCAGCATTTT. The encoded protein is CASSPGYSNQPQHF.

This clone occurred once. The chain joins TRBV25-1 to TRBJ1-4; TRBD1 matches at 7 bases. Germline V gene sequence: CDR1 MGHDK, CDR2 SYGVNS. V shed 3 bases, J shed 2 bases, and the junction held 9 bases outside the gene matches. The CDR3 loop spans 17 amino acids. The CDR3 sequence: CASSDPPAGGTNEKLFF. The DNA for the CDR3 is TGTGCCAGCAGTGACCCCCCGGCAGGGGGGACTAATGAAAAACTGTTTTTT.

This clone was recorded a few times. The rearrangement joins TRBV30 to TRBJ1-2, with D maybe TRBD1 (6 bases). Trimming shortened V by 2 bases and J by 6 bases, and 19 bases separated the two germline ends. CDR3 length: 15 amino acids. Germline V lookup: CDR1 GTSNPN, CDR2 SVGIG (reference sequence). As DNA, the CDR3 is TGTGCCTGGAGTCCTCGGAAGGGGGTCAGTGATGGCTACACCTTC. This encodes CAWSPRKGVSDGYTF.

A single count supports this clone. This chain joins TRBV19 and TRBJ1-3; D gene unclear. The CDR3 is 16 amino acids. Germline-derived CDR1 and CDR2 are LNHDA and SQIVND (reference sequence). Deletions cut 3 bases from V and 3 bases from J, with 15 bases between. The CDR3 spells CASSMSGGGSGNTIYF. In nucleotides, the CDR3 is TGTGCCAGTAGTATGTCAGGAGGTGGCAGTGGAAACACCATATATTTT.

The chain carries TRBV10-1 and TRBJ2-7; D may be TRBD1 (6 bases). The ends were cut back, 2 bases at V and 0 bases at J, with 20 bases in the middle. The CDR3 loop spans 18 amino acids. CDR1 and CDR2 (germline): WNHNN, SYGVQD (reference sequence). The CDR3 nucleotides are TGCGCCAGCAGTGAGCCCGACTTGACCGGGACACACTCCTACGAGCAGTACTTC. The encoded protein is CASSEPDLTGTHSYEQYF.

The rearrangement joins TRBV5-1 to TRBJ2-7, with D tentatively TRBD2 (5 bases). This CDR3 has 13 amino acids. The ends were cut back, 2 bases at V and 5 bases at J, with 11 bases in the middle. Per the germline V gene, CDR1 is SGHRS and CDR2 is YFSETQ. CDR3 nucleotide sequence: TGCGCCAGCAGCTTCGTGCCCGGGAACGAGCAGTACTTC. Amino acid sequence: CASSFVPGNEQYF.

The chain employs TRBV19 and TRBJ1-3; 8 nucleotides align to TRBD1. The CDR3 runs 17 residues. The germline gives CDR1 LNHDA, CDR2 SQIVND (reference sequence). After removal of 4 bases from V and 0 bases from J, the junction contained 8 bases not matched to a gene. The CDR3 DNA follows: TGTGCCAGTAGTACCCCGGGACAGGCGAGCTCTGGAAACACCATATATTTT. This encodes CASSTPGQASSGNTIYF.

The J gene is TRBJ1-2, the V gene TRBV4-2; D unclear. The CDR3 sequence is 12 residues long. The germline V gene encodes CDR1 LGHNA and CDR2 YNFKEQ. Trimming shortened V by 2 bases and J by 6 bases, and 7 bases separated the two germline ends. The CDR3 loop is CASSQSVDGYTF. The CDR3 DNA sequence: TGTGCCAGCAGCCAATCAGTGGATGGCTACACCTTC.

For this clone: A read error may account for a junction end that differs from germline. CDR3 sequence reads: CAGGLGQGGTEAFF. DNA for the CDR3: TGTGCTGGTGGTTTGGGCCAGGGAGGCACTGAAGCTTTCTTT. The chain recombines TRBV12-5 with TRBJ1-1; tentative D call: TRBD1 (5 bases). This CDR3 contains 14 residues. Germline V lookup: CDR1 LGHNT, CDR2 FRNRAP.

The chain recombines TRBV2 with TRBJ2-7; TRBD1 aligns across 7 bases. This CDR3 has 16 amino acids. V gave up 2 bases and J gave up 1 base; unmatched junction bases: 8. CDR1 is SNHLY, CDR2 FYNNEI, per germline. The CDR3 here is CASSEPGGRVSYEQYF. In nucleotides, the CDR3 is TGTGCCAGCAGTGAACCAGGGGGACGGGTGTCCTACGAGCAGTACTTC.

This sequence joins TRBV6-4 and TRBJ2-2; D is perhaps TRBD1 (5 bases). The germline gives CDR1 MRHNA, CDR2 SNTAGT. The germline V and J ends were trimmed by 3 bases and 2 bases, with 7 bases remaining between them. CDR3 length equals 14 residues. CDR3 sequence (DNA): TGTGCCAGCAGTGAAACAGGCAACACCGGGGAGCTGTTTTTT. It is translated as CASSETGNTGELFF.

The V and J genes are TRBV11-3 and TRBJ2-1; D possibly corresponds to TRBD2 (5 bases). Trimming cost V 2 bases and J 0 bases, with 8 bases left between them. Germline lookup yields CDR1 SGHNT and CDR2 YENEEA. The CDR3 is 15 amino acids. As DNA, the CDR3 is TGTGCCAGCAGCTTAACGGGAACCTCCTACAATGAGCAGTTCTTC. Translated: CASSLTGTSYNEQFF.

This clone was picked up one time. This rearrangement joins TRBV10-1 to TRBJ2-7; D is uncertain. Germline CDR1 WNHNN, CDR2 SYGVQD (reference sequence). This CDR3 comprises 14 residues. The V end lost 0 bases, the J end lost 2 bases, and 8 bases lay between the germline ends. This chain's CDR3 is CASSESVQPYEQYF. Here the CDR3 DNA reads TGCGCCAGCAGTGAGTCTGTACAGCCCTACGAGCAGTACTTC.

Regarding this clone: The junction shows a germline mismatch at one end, possibly a read error. The chain has TRBV7-9 and TRBJ2-7; TRBD1 matches at 9 bases. The CDR3 consists of 16 residues. CDR1 and CDR2 from the germline V gene are SEHNR and FQNEAQ (reference sequence). CDR3 loop: CSSSFTGGNRPYEQYF. For the CDR3, the DNA is TGTTCCAGCAGCTTCACAGGGGGCAATAGGCCCTACGAGCAGTACTTC.

The J gene is TRBJ2-7, the V gene TRBV5-4; 9 bases map to TRBD1. V gave up 7 bases and J gave up 6 bases; unmatched junction bases: 8. This CDR3 is built from 13 residues. Looked up from germline, CDR1 is SGHNT and CDR2 is YYREEE (reference sequence). Here the CDR3 reads CASGWDREGEQYF. The CDR3 DNA sequence: TGTGCCAGCGGGTGGGACAGGGAGGGCGAGCAGTACTTC.

With regard to this clone: At one boundary the junction diverges from the germline segment, which might be a read error. CDR3 in DNA: TGTGCCAGCACCGGGACAGCAACTACTGAAAAACTGTTTTTT. Protein product: CASTGTATTEKLFF. J is TRBJ1-4 and V is TRBV2; 7 bases line up with TRBD1. The CDR3 has 14 residues. CDR1 is SNHLY, CDR2 FYNNEI, per germline. Full variable domain (missing parts from reference TRBV2 and TRBJ1-4): EPEVTQTPSHQVTQMGQEVILRCVPISNHLYFYWYRQILGQKVEFLVSFYNNEISEKSEIFDDQFSVERPDGSNFTLKIRSTKLEDSAMYFCASTGTATTEKLFFGSGTQLSVL.

The chain couples TRBV4-1 to TRBJ2-1, with 12 bases identical to TRBD2. In germline, CDR1 is MGHRA, CDR2 YSYEKL. Germline trimming cut 4 bases from V and 15 bases from J; bases unmatched to any gene: 10. This CDR3 is built from 14 residues. The DNA for the CDR3 is TGCGCCAGCAGCCCCCGGGCTAGCGGGGGGGCGTTGTTCTTC. Translation gives CASSPRASGGALFF.

The V gene is TRBV30, the J gene TRBJ2-3, with 8 nucleotides matching TRBD2. This CDR3 is built from 15 residues. V lost 3 bases to trimming and J lost 2 bases; unmatched junction nucleotides: 7. CDR1 and CDR2 (germline): GTSNPN, SVGIG (reference sequence). The CDR3 is CAWRVSGALTDTQYF. The CDR3 bases are TGTGCCTGGAGAGTTAGCGGGGCGCTCACAGATACGCAGTATTTT.

The V call is TRBV7-3, the J call TRBJ2-1; 9 bases map to TRBD2. Losses at the gene ends were 0 bases for V and 11 bases for J; bases not matched to a gene: 11. CDR3 size: 16 residues. Germline assignment: CDR1 SGHTA and CDR2 FQGTGA. This CDR3 reads CASSLTAASGASKQFF. The CDR3 region has the DNA TGTGCCAGCAGCTTAACTGCGGCTAGCGGGGCGTCAAAGCAGTTCTTC.

The chain joins TRBV5-1 to TRBJ2-3; no firm D call. Germline CDR1 SGHRS, CDR2 YFSETQ. V lost 4 bases to trimming and J lost 1 base, with 4 bases between them. The CDR3 has 12 amino acids. CDR3 loop: CASSRGTDTQYF. DNA of the CDR3: TGCGCCAGCAGCCGCGGCACAGATACGCAGTATTTT.

V and J are TRBV18 and TRBJ2-7; 9 bases map to TRBD1. This CDR3 comprises 17 residues. CDR1 and CDR2 from the germline V gene are KGHSH and LQKENI. V gave up 2 bases and J gave up 1 base; unmatched junction bases: 9. The CDR3 here is CASSPDLSGTGSYEQYF. The DNA of the CDR3 is TGTGCCAGCTCACCAGATCTATCCGGGACAGGGTCCTACGAGCAGTACTTC.

The chain employs TRBV15 and TRBJ2-1; perhaps TRBD2 as D (6 bases). Germline V gene lookup returns CDR1 LNHNV and CDR2 YYDKDF (reference sequence). The germline V and J ends were trimmed by 0 bases and 6 bases, with 9 bases remaining between them. The CDR3 totals 14 residues. The CDR3, as DNA: TGTGCCACCAGCAGAGATCGGGGGTTCAATGAGCAGTTCTTC. Translation: CATSRDRGFNEQFF.

The chain couples TRBV18 to TRBJ1-1; TRBD1 matches 7 bases. The germline V gene encodes CDR1 KGHSH and CDR2 LQKENI. There are 14 residues in the CDR3. V lost 6 bases and J lost 2; bases outside the gene matches: 6. DNA for the CDR3: TGTGCCAGCTCCCCGGACAGGTTTAACACTGAAGCTTTCTTT. It specifies CASSPDRFNTEAFF.

This chain uses TRBV29-1 with TRBJ2-7, with D possibly TRBD2 on 6 matching bases. V dropped 2 bases and J dropped 2 bases, with 13 bases sitting between them. This CDR3 is 14 amino acids long. Germline-derived CDR1 and CDR2 are SQVTM and ANQGSEA. CDR3 in amino acids: CSVELGRSPYEQYF. The CDR3 DNA follows: TGCAGCGTTGAATTGGGGAGGTCCCCCTACGAGCAGTACTTC.

This chain uses TRBV25-1 with TRBJ2-7, with D possibly TRBD1 on 6 matching bases. Germline V gives CDR1 MGHDK, CDR2 SYGVNS. This CDR3 contains 14 residues. Trimming removed 2 bases from V and 2 bases from J, with 10 bases in between. CDR3 sequence (DNA): TGTGCCAGCAGTGAAGGGGGCCATACCTACGAGCAGTACTTC. It encodes CASSEGGHTYEQYF.

The V and J genes are TRBV5-1 and TRBJ2-3, with 10 nucleotides matching TRBD2. The CDR3 spans 14 residues. The germline CDR1 and CDR2 sequences are SGHRS and YFSETQ. V shed 9 bases, J shed 2 bases, and the junction held 6 bases outside the gene matches. The CDR3 coding sequence is TGCGCCACCACTAGCGGGGAGAACACAGATACGCAGTATTTT. This encodes CATTSGENTDTQYF.

There are a few counts of this clone. The chain has TRBV6-5 and TRBJ1-1; D is perhaps TRBD1 (5 bases). The CDR3 covers 14 residues. Looked up from germline, CDR1 is MNHEY and CDR2 is SVGAGI. Trimming left V 6 bases short and J 0 bases short, with 11 bases between. The CDR3: CASRSDRLNTEAFF. The DNA of the CDR3 is TGTGCCAGCAGATCCGACAGACTGAACACTGAAGCTTTCTTT.